These T cell receptor beta chains were read from a single sample in a study of beta chain features in type 1 diabetes. Here immunoSEQ multiplex PCR was the method, and the copy in TCRdb shows in-frame clones only, minus some. The sample carries hundreds of thousands of clones, roughly 15% recorded once. Material: naive CD4+ T cells from blood. The receptor source for this set is a young woman in good health. Each CDR3 is given with its conserved first and last residue. D genes are given only for firm matches. Clone size is given for some rows only: seen once, a few or many times, or a class if the clone is expanded.

TRBV28	.	few	15	TRBJ2-2	TGTGCCAGCAATCACGGGGGGCTCGGAGGCGGGGAGCTGTTTTTT	CASNHGGLGGGELFF
TRBV6-5	.	few	14	TRBJ2-2	TGTGCCAGCCAACGGGGACAAGACACCGGGGAGCTGTTTTTT	CASQRGQDTGELFF
TRBV20-1	.	few	10	TRBJ2-7	TGCAGTGCAGTATGGCACGAGCAGTACTTC	CSAVWHEQYF
TRBV4-3	.	few	15	TRBJ2-7	TGCGCCAGCAGCCAAGATACGGACAACCTCTACGAGCAGTACTTC	CASSQDTDNLYEQYF
TRBV11-1	.	.	13	TRBJ2-7	TGTGCCAGCAGCTTTGCCGGGGTCGACGAGCAGTACTTC	CASSFAGVDEQYF
TRBV27	.	few	14	TRBJ2-1	TGTGCCAGCAGTTTACGTCTCTCCTACAATGAGCAGTTCTTC	CASSLRLSYNEQFF
TRBV29-1	.	.	15	TRBJ2-3	TGCAGCGTTGAAGTTACGGTTACTAGCACAGATACGCAGTATTTT	CSVEVTVTSTDTQYF
TRBV27	.	.	14	TRBJ1-2	TGTGCCAGCAGTCCAAACTGGCCTGCGGGTGGCTACACCTTC	CASSPNWPAGGYTF
TRBV4-2	TRBD2	.	15	TRBJ2-2	TGTGCCAGCAGCCAAGGGTCGGGAGGCGCCGGGGAGCTGTTTTTT	CASSQGSGGAGELFF
TRBV19	.	.	18	TRBJ1-5	TGTGCCAGTAGTATGTTGACAGCCACTCTGGAATTGGATCAGCCCCAGCATTTT	CASSMLTATLELDQPQHF
TRBV7-9	TRBD2	.	16	TRBJ2-3	TGTGCCAGCAGAGCATTAGCGGGGGTTCCCACAGATACGCAGTATTTT	CASRALAGVPTDTQYF
TRBV5-5	TRBD2	.	15	TRBJ2-7	TGTGCCAGCAGCTTGGGACTAGCGGAATACTACGAGCAGTACTTC	CASSLGLAEYYEQYF
TRBV20-1	.	.	11	TRBJ2-1	TGCAGTGCTAGATCGATCTTGGGTCAGTTCTTC	CSARSILGQFF
TRBV7-3	TRBD1	few	14	TRBJ1-1	TGTGCCAGCAGCTTAGGACAGGGTTCCACTGAAGCTTTCTTT	CASSLGQGSTEAFF
TRBV29-1	.	few	14	TRBJ2-2	TGCAGCACCCGGGACTTGCAAGGAACCGGGGAGCTGTTTTTT	CSTRDLQGTGELFF
TRBV6-1	TRBD2	few	16	TRBJ2-7	TGTGCCAGCAGTGTCCCTAGCGGGAGTTTGACCTACGAGCAGTACTTC	CASSVPSGSLTYEQYF
TRBV11-2	.	few	16	TRBJ2-2	TGTGCCAGCAGCTTAGATTGGGGACTCAGGGCGGGGGAGCTGTTTTTT	CASSLDWGLRAGELFF
TRBV25-1	TRBD1	.	15	TRBJ2-7	TGTGCCAGCAACTACCCGTGGGACAGGGTCCGCGAGCAGTACTTC	CASNYPWDRVREQYF
TRBV6-5	.	.	14	TRBJ2-7	TGTGCCAGCAGCACAGGCCAAGGGACCTACGAGCAGTACTTC	CASSTGQGTYEQYF
TRBV19	.	.	15	TRBJ2-1	TGTGCCAGTCGGCAGCACAATGGGCCGCTCAATGAGCAGTTCTTC	CASRQHNGPLNEQFF